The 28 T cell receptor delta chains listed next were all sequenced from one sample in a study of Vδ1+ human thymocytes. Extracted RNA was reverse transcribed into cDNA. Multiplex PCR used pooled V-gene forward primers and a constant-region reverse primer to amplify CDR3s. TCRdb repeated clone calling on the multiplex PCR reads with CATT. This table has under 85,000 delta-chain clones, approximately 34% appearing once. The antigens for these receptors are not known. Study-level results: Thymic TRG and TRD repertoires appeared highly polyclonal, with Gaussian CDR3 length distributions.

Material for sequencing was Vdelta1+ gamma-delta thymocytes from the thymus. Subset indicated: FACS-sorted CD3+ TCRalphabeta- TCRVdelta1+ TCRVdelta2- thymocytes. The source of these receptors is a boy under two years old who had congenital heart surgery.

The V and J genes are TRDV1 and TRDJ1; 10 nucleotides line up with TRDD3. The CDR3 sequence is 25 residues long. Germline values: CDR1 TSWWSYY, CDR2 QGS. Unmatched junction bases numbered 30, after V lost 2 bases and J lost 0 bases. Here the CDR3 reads CALGERVPNLYWGMSTARYTDKLIF. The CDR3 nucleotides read TGTGCTCTTGGGGAAAGGGTCCCTAACCTGTACTGGGGGATGTCGACCGCACGGTACACCGATAAACTCATCTTT.

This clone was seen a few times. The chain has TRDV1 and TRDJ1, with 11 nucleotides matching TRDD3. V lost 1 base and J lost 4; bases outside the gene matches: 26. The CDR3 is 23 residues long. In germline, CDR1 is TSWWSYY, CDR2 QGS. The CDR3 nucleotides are TGTGCTCTTGGGGAACCGGATTCCTACGACCGGTCTGGGGGATACCACTCTTTCGATAAACTCATCTTT. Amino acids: CALGEPDSYDRSGGYHSFDKLIF.

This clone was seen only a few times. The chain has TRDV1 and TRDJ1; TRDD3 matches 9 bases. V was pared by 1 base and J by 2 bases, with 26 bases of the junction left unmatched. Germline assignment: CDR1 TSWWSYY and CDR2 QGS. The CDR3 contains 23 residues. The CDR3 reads CALGEQRALPQGIRLMMTDKLIF. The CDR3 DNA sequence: TGTGCTCTTGGGGAACAGCGGGCCCTTCCTCAGGGGATACGCCTAATGATGACCGATAAACTCATCTTT.

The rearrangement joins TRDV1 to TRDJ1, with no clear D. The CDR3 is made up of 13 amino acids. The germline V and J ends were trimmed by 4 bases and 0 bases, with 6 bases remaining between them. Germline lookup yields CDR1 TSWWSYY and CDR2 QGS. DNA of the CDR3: TGTGCTCTTGGGGGGGAATACACCGATAAACTCATCTTT. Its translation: CALGGEYTDKLIF.

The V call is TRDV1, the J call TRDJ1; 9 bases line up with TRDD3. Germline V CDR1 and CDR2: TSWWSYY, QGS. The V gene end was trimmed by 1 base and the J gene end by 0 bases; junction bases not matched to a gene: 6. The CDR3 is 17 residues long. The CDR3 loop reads CALGERGYVEYTDKLIF. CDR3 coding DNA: TGTGCTCTTGGGGAACGGGGATACGTCGAGTACACCGATAAACTCATCTTT.

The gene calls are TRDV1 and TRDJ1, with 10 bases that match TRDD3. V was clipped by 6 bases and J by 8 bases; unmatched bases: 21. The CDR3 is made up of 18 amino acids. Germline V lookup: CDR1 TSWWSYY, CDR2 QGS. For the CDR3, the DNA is TGTGCTCTTGGATACTTTCCCCCGTACTGGGGGATGGAGGGGAAACTCATCTTT. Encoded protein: CALGYFPPYWGMEGKLIF.

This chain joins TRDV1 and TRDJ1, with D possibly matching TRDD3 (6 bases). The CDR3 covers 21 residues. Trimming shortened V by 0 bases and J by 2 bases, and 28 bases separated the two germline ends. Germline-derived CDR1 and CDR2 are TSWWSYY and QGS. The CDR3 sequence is CALGELYPISEGDHLTDKLIF. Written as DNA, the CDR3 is TGTGCTCTTGGGGAACTCTATCCGATATCGGAGGGGGACCACCTAACCGATAAACTCATCTTT.

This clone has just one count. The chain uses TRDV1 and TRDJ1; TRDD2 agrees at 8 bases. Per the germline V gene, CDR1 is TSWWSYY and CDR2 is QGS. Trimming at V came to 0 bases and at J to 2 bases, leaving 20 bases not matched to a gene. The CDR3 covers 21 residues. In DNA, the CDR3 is TGTGCTCTTGGGGAACTTCCCTTCCTATTTGGGGTAGGGGTCGGAACCGATAAACTCATCTTT. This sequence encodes CALGELPFLFGVGVGTDKLIF.

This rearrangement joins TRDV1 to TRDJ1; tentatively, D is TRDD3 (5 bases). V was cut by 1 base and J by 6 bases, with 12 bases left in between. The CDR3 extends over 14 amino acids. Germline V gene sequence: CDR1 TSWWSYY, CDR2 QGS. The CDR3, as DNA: TGTGCTCTTGGGGAACGTGGACTGGCGAATAAACTCATCTTT. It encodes CALGERGLANKLIF.

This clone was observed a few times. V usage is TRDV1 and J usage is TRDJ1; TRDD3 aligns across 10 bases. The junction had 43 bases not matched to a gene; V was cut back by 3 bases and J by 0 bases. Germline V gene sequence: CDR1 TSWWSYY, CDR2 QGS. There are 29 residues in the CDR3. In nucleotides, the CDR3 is TGTGCTCTTGGGGATTGTCTTCCTACAACCTTACTGGGGGATCAGGATTACGGAAGACGTCTCTGGTACACCGATAAACTCATCTTT. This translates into CALGDCLPTTLLGDQDYGRRLWYTDKLIF.

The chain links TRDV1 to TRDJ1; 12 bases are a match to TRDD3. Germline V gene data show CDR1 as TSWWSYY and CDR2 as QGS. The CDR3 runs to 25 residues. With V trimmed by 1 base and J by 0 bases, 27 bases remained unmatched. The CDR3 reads CALGEPPSLAGPYWGIPGYTDKLIF. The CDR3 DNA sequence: TGTGCTCTTGGGGAACCGCCCTCACTCGCCGGCCCGTACTGGGGGATACCCGGGTACACCGATAAACTCATCTTT.

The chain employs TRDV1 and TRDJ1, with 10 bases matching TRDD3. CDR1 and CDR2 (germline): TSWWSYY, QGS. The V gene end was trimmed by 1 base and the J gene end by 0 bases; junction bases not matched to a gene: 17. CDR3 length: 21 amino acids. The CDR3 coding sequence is TGTGCTCTTGGGGAACGTTTTAAACAACGACGTACTGGGGGATACACCGATAAACTCATCTTT. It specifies CALGERFKQRRTGGYTDKLIF.

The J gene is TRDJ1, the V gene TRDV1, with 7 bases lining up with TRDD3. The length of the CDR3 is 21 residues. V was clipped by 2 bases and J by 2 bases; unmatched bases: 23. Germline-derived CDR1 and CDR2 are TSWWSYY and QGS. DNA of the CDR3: TGTGCTCTTGGGGAAAGGCCCCCCCCGGAGCACATTGGGGGACTTACCGATAAACTCATCTTT. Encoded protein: CALGERPPPEHIGGLTDKLIF.

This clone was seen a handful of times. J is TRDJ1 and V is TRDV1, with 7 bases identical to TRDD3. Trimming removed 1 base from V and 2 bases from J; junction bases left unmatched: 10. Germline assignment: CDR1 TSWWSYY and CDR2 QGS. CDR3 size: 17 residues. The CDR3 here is CALGERPSHWGTDKLIF. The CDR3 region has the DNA TGTGCTCTTGGGGAACGGCCCTCTCACTGGGGAACCGATAAACTCATCTTT.

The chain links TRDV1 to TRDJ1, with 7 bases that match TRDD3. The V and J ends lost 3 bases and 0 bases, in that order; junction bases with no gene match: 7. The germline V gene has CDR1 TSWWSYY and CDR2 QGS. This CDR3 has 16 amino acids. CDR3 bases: TGTGCTCTTGGGGACCGACTGGGGACGTACACCGATAAACTCATCTTT. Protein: CALGDRLGTYTDKLIF.

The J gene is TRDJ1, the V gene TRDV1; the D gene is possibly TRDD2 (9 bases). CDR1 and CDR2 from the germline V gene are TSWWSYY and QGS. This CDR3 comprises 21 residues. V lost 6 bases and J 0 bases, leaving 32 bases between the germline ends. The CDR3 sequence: CALGTCLPTSGIPQYTDKLIF. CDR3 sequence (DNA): TGTGCTCTTGGTACCTGCCTTCCTACGTCGGGGATACCCCAGTACACCGATAAACTCATCTTT.

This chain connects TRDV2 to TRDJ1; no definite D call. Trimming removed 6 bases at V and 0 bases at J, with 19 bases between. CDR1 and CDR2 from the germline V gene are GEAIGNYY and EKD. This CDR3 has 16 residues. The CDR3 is CACTQVVGPYTDKLIF. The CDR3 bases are TGTGCCTGTACACAGGTGGTGGGACCGTACACCGATAAACTCATCTTT.

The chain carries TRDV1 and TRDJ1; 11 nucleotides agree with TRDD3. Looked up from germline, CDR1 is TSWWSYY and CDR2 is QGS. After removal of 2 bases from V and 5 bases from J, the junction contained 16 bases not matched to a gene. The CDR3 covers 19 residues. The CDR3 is CALGEVGIGYWGISDKLIF. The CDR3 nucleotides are TGTGCTCTTGGGGAAGTGGGAATAGGGTACTGGGGGATATCTGATAAACTCATCTTT.

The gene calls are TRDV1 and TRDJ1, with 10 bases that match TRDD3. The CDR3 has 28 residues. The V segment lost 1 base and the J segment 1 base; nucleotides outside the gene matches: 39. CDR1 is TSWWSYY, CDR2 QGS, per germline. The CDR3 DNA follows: TGTGCTCTTGGGGAACCAACACGCACTCTACGTCTCCCGGGAACTGGGGGATCAACTCCGCAATCCACCGATAAACTCATCTTT. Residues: CALGEPTRTLRLPGTGGSTPQSTDKLIF.

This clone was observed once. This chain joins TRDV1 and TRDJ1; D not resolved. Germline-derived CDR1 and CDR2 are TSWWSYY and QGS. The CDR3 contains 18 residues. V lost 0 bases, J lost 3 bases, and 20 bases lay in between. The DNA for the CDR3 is TGTGCTCTTGGGGAACTATTAACCCCCAGGAGCAAGGCCGATAAACTCATCTTT. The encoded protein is CALGELLTPRSKADKLIF.

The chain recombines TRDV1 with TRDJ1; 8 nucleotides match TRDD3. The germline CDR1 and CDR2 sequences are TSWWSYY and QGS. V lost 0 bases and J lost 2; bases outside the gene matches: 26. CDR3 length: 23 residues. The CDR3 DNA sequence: TGTGCTCTTGGGGAACTCTCCTTTCTAGGGTCGTACTGGGGGCGTCGCGTTACCGATAAACTCATCTTT. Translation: CALGELSFLGSYWGRRVTDKLIF.

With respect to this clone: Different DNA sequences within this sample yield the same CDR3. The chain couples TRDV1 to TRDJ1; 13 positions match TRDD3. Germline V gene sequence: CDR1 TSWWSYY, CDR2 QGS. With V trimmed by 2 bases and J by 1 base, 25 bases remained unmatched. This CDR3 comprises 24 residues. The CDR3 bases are TGTGCTCTTGGGGAATCACAGGCGGCTTCCTACCCCCACTGGGGGATACGGCGCACCGATAAACTCATCTTT. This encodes CALGESQAASYPHWGIRRTDKLIF.

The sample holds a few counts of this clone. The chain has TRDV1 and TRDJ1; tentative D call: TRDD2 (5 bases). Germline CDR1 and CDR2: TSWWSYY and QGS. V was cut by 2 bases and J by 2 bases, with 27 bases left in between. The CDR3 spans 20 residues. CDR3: CALGESFGSTLIRRTDKLIF. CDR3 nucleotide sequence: TGTGCTCTTGGGGAATCCTTCGGGAGTACGTTAATAAGGCGGACCGATAAACTCATCTTT.

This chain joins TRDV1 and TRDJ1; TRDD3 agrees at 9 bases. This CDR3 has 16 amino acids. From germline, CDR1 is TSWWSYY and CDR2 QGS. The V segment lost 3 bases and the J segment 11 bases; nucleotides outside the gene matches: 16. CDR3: CALGDHHFGDTQVLIF. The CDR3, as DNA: TGTGCTCTTGGGGACCACCACTTTGGGGATACGCAAGTCCTCATCTTT.

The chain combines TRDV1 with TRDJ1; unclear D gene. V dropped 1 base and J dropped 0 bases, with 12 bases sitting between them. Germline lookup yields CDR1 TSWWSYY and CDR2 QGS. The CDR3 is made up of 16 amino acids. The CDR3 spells CALGERRILHTDKLIF. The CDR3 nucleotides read TGTGCTCTTGGGGAACGTAGGATCTTACACACCGATAAACTCATCTTT.

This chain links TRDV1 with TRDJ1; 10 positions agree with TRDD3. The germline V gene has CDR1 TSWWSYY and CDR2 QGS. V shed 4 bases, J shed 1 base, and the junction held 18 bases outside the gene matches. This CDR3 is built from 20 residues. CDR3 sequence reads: CALGATRTYWGILSTDKLIF. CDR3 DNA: TGTGCTCTTGGGGCAACCAGGACTTACTGGGGGATTTTGTCCACCGATAAACTCATCTTT.

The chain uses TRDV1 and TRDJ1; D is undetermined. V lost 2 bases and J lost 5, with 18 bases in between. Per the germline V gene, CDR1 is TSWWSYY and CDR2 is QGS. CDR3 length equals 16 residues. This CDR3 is CALGECRSLGTDKLIF. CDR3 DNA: TGTGCTCTTGGGGAATGTAGGAGTTTGGGTACTGATAAACTCATCTTT.

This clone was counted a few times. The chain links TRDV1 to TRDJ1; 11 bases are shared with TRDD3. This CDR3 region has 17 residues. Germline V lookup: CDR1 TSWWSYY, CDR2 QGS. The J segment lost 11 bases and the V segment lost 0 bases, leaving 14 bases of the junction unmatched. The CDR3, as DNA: TGTGCTCTTGGGGAACTCAATCCCCCCGCGATGGGGGATACGCTCATCTTT. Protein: CALGELNPPAMGDTLIF.